This T cell receptor (beta chain) derives from a study of blood T cell repertoires in COVID-19. Study at large: Sites in the United States, Italy and Spain provided acute and convalescent COVID-19 samples.

This table comes from immunoSEQ multiplex PCR, and its TCRdb copy is limited to in-frame clones, with some not included. The data contain approximately 170,000 clones, 84% of them singletons. Germline V gene sequence: CDR1 SGHTA, CDR2 FQGNSA. The J segment lost 6 bases and the V segment lost 5 bases, leaving 8 bases of the junction unmatched. CDR3 size: 15 residues. Material for sequencing was PBMCs or T cells enriched from blood (not recorded which). The chain recombines TRBV7-2 with TRBJ2-2; 8 nucleotides agree with TRBD1. The TCR was taken from a middle-aged man who had recovered from COVID-19. DNA of the CDR3: TGTGCCAGCAGCCAACAGGGGGGCGCAGCCGGGGAGCTGTTTTTT. This translates into CASSQQGGAAGELFF.